What follows are 3 T cell receptor beta chains derived from one specimen sequenced in a study of control samples from healthy donors and cancer patients. Data came from immunoSEQ multiplex PCR; TCRdb stores just in-frame clones and leaves some out. The sample shows some 99,000 clones, 90% of them seen only once. The sample taken for sequencing was blood. These receptors originate from a human donor in good health. The donor label of this sample is uncertain.

This clone was counted a single time. The V call is TRBV5-1, the J call TRBJ1-1; TRBD1 aligns across 10 bases. Per the germline V gene, CDR1 is SGHRS and CDR2 is YFSETQ. This CDR3 has 15 amino acids. Unmatched junction bases numbered 8, after V lost 3 bases and J lost 6 bases. The CDR3 sequence is CASSSPGQGPSEAFF. The DNA of the CDR3 is TGCGCCAGCAGCTCGCCGGGACAGGGGCCCTCTGAAGCTTTCTTT.

V and J are TRBV7-2 and TRBJ1-5; D gene ambiguous. The CDR3 consists of 12 residues. Trimming stripped 4 bases from V and 7 bases from J, with 8 bases between. CDR1 SGHTA and CDR2 FQGNSA come from the germline V gene. CDR3 amino acids: CASSYYGQPQHF. The CDR3 DNA reads as TGTGCCAGCAGCTACTACGGGCAGCCCCAGCATTTT.

The V and J genes are TRBV27 and TRBJ2-1, with a tentative D call TRBD1 (7 bases). Germline values: CDR1 MNHEY, CDR2 SMNVEV (reference sequence). V lost 10 bases and J 9 bases, leaving 19 bases between the germline ends. The CDR3 runs 13 residues. CDR3 DNA: TGTGCCACTGGAGGGGGCGCCCGGAGTGAGCAGTTCTTC. Protein product: CATGGGARSEQFF.